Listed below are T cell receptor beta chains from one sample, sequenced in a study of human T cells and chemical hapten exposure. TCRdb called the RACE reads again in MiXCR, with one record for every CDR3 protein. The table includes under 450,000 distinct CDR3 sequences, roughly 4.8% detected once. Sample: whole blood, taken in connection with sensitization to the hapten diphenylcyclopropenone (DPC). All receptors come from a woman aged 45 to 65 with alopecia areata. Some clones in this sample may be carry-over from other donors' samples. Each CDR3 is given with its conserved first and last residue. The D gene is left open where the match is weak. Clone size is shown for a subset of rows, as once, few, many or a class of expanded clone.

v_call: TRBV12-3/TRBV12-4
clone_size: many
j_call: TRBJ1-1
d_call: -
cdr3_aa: CASSFGIRDEAFF
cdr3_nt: TGTGCCAGCAGTTTCGGAATCAGGGATGAAGCTTTCTTT

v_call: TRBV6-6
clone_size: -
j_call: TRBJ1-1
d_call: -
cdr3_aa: CASSSSGGRAEAFF
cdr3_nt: TGTGCCAGCAGTTCGTCCGGGGGGCGGGCTGAAGCTTTCTTT

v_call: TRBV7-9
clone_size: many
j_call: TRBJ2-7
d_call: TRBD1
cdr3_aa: CASSRGGTGDHEQYF
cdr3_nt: TGTGCCAGCAGTAGGGGAGGGACAGGGGACCACGAGCAGTACTTC

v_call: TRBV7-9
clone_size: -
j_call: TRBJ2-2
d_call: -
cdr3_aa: CASTLRGRENTGELFF
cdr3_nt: TGTGCCAGCACCCTACGGGGGCGAGAGAACACCGGGGAGCTGTTTTTT

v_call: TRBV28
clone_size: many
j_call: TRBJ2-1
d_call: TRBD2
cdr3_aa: CASSQNSGRADEQFF
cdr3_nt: TGTGCCAGCAGTCAGAATAGCGGGAGGGCCGATGAGCAGTTCTTC

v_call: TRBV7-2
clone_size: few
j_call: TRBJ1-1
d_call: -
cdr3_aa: CASSPPQLDGRMNTEAFF
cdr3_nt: TGTGCCAGCAGCCCTCCTCAATTGGACGGTCGAATGAACACTGAAGCTTTCTTT

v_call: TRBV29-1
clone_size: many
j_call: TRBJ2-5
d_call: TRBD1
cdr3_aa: CSVQQGGTQYF
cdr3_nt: TGCAGCGTTCAACAGGGGGGGACCCAGTACTTC

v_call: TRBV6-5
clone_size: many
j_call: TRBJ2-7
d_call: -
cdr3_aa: CASSAGGGGLVF
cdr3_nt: TGTGCCAGCAGCGCCGGGGGAGGGGGCTTAGTATTC

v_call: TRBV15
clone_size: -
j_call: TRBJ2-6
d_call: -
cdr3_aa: CATSGRQAGANVLTF
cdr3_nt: TGTGCCACCAGCGGCAGACAGGCTGGGGCCAACGTCCTGACTTTC

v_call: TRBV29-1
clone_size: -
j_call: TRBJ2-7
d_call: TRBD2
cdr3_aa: CSVRPGTSGGTSYEQYF
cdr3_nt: TGCAGCGTCCGTCCCGGGACTAGCGGGGGGACTTCCTACGAGCAGTACTTC

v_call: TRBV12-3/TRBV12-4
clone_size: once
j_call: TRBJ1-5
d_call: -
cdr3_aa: CASSSSRQHQPQHF
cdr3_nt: TGTGCCAGCAGTTCCTCGAGACAGCATCAGCCCCAGCATTTT

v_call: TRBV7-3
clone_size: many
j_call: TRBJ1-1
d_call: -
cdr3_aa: CASSPRANTEAFF
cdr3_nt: TGTGCCAGCAGCCCCAGAGCCAACACTGAAGCTTTCTTT

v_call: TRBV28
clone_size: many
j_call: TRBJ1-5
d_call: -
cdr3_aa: CASSLQSWPQHF
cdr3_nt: TGTGCCAGCAGCCTCCAATCATGGCCCCAGCATTTT

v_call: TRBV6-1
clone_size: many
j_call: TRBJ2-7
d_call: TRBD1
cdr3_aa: CASSVRTGVYEQYF
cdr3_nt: TGTGCCAGCAGTGTAAGGACAGGTGTCTACGAGCAGTACTTC

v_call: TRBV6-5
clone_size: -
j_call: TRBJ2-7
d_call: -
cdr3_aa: CASSYGTLREQYF
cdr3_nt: TGTGCCAGCAGTTACGGCACATTACGCGAGCAGTACTTC

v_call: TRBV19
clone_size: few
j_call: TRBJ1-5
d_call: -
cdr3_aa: CASSIDASRWDSNQPQHF
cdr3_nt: TGTGCCAGTAGTATAGATGCTTCGAGATGGGATAGCAATCAGCCCCAGCATTTT

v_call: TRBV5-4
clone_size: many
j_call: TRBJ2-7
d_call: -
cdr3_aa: CASSFQGGSYEQYF
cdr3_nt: TGTGCCAGCAGCTTCCAGGGGGGATCCTACGAGCAGTACTTC

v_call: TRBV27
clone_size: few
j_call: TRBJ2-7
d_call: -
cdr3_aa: CANSPPGLLKGEQYF
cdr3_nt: TGTGCCAACAGTCCGCCGGGGCTTCTTAAGGGGGAGCAGTACTTC

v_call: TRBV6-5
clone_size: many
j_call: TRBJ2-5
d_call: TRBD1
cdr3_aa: CASSAWTGETQYF
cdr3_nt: TGTGCCAGCAGCGCTTGGACAGGAGAGACCCAGTACTTC

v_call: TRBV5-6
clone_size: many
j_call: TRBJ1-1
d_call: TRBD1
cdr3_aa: CASSLSGGAEAFF
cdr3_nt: TGTGCCAGCAGCTTGTCAGGGGGCGCTGAAGCTTTCTTT

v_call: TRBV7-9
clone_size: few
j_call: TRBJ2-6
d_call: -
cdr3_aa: CASSNTGTSSGANVLTF
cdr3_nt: TGTGCCAGCAGCAACACGGGAACTAGCTCTGGGGCCAACGTCCTGACTTTC

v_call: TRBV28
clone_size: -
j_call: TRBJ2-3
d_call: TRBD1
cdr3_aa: CASSLLRGTPTQYF
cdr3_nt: TGTGCCAGCAGTTTACTCAGGGGGACCCCAACGCAGTATTTT

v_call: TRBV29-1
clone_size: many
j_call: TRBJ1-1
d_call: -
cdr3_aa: CSVEEGMNTEAFF
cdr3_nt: TGCAGCGTTGAAGAAGGAATGAACACTGAAGCTTTCTTT

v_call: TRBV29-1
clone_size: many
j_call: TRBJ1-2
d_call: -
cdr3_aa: CSVAHGDYGYTF
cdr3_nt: TGCAGCGTGGCGCACGGGGACTATGGCTACACCTTC

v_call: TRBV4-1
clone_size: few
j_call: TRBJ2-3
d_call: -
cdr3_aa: CASSQPGGDTQYF
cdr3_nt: TGCGCCAGCAGCCAACCCGGGGGAGATACGCAGTATTTT

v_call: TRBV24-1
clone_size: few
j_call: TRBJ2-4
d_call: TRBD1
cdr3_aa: CATSDHRGRAKNIQYF
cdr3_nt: TGTGCCACCAGTGATCACAGGGGGAGAGCCAAAAACATTCAGTACTTC

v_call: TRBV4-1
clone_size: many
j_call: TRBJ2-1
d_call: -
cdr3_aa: CASSLSPQPGYNEQFF
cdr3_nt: TGCGCCAGCAGCCTATCCCCCCAGCCCGGGTACAATGAGCAGTTCTTC

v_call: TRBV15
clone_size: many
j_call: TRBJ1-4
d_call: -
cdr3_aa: CATSREGQLINEKLFF
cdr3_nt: TGTGCCACCAGCAGGGAAGGACAGCTAATTAATGAAAAACTGTTTTTT

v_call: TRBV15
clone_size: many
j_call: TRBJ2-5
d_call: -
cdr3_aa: CATSRTTGGPSVQETQYF
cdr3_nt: TGTGCCACCAGCAGAACGACCGGGGGACCAAGTGTTCAAGAGACCCAGTACTTC

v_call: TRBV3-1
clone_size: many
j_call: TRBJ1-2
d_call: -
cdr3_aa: CASSQRQNGYTF
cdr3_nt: TGTGCCAGCAGCCAAAGGCAGAATGGCTACACCTTC

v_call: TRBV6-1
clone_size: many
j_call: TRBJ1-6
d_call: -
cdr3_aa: CASSELTENSPLHF
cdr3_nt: TGTGCCAGCAGTGAACTGACGGAAAATTCACCCCTCCACTTT

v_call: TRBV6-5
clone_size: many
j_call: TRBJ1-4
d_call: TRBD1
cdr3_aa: CASSYSGTANEKLFF
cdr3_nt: TGTGCCAGCAGTTACTCGGGGACAGCTAATGAAAAACTGTTTTTT

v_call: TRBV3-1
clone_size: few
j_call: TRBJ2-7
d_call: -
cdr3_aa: CASSQSDRDYEQYF
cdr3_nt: TGTGCCAGCAGCCAATCGGACAGAGACTACGAGCAGTACTTC

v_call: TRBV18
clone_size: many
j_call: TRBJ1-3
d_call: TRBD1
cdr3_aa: CASSLGTADSGNTIYF
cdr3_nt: TGTGCCAGCTCACTCGGGACAGCCGACTCTGGAAACACCATATATTTT